This T cell receptor (beta chain) derives from a study of CD8+ T cells in alopecia areata. Study details: A 6-month off-drug phase came after tofacitinib, which had lasted 6 to 18 months. Notes on the study in general: Sequencing of scalp samples also includes resident alphabeta T cells from normal skin.

Following RNA extraction, reverse transcription yielded cDNA that acted as the sequencing template. TCRdb keeps only in-frame clones here, not all; method: immunoSEQ multiplex PCR. The sample carries about 150,000 clones, more than 40% recorded once. This CDR3 is built from 16 residues. The V gene end was trimmed by 4 bases and the J gene end by 6 bases; junction bases not matched to a gene: 10. Germline V gives CDR1 SGHRS, CDR2 YFSETQ. Samples from alopecia areata patients were lesional scalp punch biopsies and peripheral blood. Sorting of CD4+ and CD8+ T cells was performed on PBMCs. Details on this clone: Its cognate antigen is unknown.

The receptor was isolated from a human donor with alopecia areata. The chain carries TRBV5-1 and TRBJ2-1, with TRBD1 identical over 10 bases. Sequencing was carried out using CD4+ T cells sorted from blood. Here the CDR3 reads CASSPGQGVGSNEQFF. The CDR3 coding sequence is TGCGCCAGCAGCCCCGGACAGGGGGTCGGAAGCAATGAGCAGTTCTTC.